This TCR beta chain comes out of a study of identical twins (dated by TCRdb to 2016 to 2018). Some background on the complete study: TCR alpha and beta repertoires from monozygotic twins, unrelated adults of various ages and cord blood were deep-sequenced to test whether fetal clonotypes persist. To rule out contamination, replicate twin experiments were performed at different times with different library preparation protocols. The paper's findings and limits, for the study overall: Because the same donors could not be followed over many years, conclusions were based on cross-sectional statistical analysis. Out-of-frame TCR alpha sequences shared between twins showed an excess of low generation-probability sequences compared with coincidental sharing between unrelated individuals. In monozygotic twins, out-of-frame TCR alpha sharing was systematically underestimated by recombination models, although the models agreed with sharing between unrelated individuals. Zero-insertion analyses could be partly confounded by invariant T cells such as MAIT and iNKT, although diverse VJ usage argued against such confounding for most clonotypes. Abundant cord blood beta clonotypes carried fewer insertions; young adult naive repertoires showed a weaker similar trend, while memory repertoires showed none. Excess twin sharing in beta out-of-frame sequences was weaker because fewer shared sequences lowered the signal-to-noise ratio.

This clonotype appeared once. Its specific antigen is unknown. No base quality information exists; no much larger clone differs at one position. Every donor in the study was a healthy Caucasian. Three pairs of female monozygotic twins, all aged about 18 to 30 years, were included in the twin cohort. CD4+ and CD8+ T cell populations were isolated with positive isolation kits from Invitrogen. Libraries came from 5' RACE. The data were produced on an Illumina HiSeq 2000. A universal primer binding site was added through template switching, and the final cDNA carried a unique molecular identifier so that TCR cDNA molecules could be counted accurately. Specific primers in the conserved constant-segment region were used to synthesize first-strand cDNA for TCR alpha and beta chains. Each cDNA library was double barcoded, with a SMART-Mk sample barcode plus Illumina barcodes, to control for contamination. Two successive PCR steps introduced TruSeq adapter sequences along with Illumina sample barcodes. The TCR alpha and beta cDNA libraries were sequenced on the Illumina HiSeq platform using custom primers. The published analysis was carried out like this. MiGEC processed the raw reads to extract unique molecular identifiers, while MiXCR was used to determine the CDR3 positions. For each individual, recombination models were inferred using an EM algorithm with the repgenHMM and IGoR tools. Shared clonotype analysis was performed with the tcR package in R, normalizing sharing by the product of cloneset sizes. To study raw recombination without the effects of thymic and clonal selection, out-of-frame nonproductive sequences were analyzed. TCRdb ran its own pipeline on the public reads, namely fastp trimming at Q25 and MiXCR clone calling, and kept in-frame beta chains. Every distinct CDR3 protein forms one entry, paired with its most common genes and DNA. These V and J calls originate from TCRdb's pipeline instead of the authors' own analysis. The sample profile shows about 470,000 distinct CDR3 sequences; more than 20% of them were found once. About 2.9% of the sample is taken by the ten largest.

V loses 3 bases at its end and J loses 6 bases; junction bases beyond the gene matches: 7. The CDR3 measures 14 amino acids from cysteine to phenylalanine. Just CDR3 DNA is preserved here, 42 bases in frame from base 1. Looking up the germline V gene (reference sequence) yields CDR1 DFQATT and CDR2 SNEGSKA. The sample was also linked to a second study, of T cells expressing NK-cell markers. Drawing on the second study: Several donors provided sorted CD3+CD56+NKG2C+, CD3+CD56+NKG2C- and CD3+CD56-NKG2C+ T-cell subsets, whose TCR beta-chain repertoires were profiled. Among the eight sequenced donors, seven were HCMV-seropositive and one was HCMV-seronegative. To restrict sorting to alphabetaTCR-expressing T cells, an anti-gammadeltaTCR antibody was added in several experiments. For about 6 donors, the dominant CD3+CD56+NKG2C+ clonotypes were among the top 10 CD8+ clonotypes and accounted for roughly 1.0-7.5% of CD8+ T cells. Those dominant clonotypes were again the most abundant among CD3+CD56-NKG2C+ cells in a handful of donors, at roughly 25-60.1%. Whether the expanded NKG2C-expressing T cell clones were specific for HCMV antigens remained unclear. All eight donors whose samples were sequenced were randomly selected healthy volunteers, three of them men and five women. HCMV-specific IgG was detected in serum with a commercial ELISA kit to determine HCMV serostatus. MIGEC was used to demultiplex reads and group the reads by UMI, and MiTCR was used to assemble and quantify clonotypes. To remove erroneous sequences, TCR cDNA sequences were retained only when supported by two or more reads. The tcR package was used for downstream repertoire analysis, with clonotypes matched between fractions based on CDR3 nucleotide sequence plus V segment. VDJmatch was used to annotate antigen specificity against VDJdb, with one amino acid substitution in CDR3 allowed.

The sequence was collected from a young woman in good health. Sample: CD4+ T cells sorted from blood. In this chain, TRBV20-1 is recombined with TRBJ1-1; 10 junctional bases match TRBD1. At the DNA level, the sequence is TGCAGTGCTAGGGGACAGGGGATGGGGTCTGAAGCTTTCTTT. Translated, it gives CSARGQGMGSEAFF.